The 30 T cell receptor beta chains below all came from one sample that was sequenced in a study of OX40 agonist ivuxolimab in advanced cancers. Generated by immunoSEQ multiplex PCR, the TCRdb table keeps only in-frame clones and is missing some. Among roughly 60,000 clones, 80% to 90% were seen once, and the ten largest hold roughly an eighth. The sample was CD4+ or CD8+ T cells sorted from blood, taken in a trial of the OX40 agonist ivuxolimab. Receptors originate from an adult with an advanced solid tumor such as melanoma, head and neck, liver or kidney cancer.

The CDR3 coding sequence is TGTGCCAGCGCGGGACGGGAGGCTTTCTTT. Residues: CASAGREAFF. The chain couples TRBV6-1 to TRBJ1-1; a possible D gene is TRBD1 (5 bases). Germline V CDR1 and CDR2: MNHNS, SASEGT. CDR3 size: 10 residues. Between the trimmed V and J ends, which lost 8 bases and 11 bases, there was a span of 12 bases.

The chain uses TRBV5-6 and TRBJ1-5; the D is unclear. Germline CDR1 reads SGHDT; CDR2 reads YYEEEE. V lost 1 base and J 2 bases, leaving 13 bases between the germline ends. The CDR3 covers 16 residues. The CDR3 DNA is TGTGCCAGCAGCTTGATGTCTGGGGATCGCAATCAGCCCCAGCATTTT. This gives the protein CASSLMSGDRNQPQHF.

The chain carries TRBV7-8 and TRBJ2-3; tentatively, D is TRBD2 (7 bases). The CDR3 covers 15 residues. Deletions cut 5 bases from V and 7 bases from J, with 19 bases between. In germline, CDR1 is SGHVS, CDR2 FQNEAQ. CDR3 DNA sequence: TGTGCCAGCAGCCCGGCGGGGGCCCGGCGGCATACGCAGTATTTT. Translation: CASSPAGARRHTQYF.

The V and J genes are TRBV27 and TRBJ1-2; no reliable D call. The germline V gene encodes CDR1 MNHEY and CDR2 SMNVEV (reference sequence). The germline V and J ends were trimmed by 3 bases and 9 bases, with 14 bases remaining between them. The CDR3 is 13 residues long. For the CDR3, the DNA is TGTGCCAGCAGTTTCTCGTCCCAGAGGAGCTACACCTTC. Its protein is CASSFSSQRSYTF.

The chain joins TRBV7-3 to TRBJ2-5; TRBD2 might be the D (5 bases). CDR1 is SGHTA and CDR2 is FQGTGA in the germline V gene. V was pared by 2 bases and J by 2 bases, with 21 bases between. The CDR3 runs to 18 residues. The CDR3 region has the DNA TGTGCCAGCAGCTTAGGAGGCCCGGATACACAAGGACAAGAGACCCAGTACTTC. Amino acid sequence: CASSLGGPDTQGQETQYF. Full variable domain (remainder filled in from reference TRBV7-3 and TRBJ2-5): GAGVSQTPSNKVTEKGKYVELRCDPISGHTALYWYRQSLGQGPEFLIYFQGTGAADDSGLPNDRFFAVRPEGSVSTLKIQRTERGDSAVYLCASSLGGPDTQGQETQYFGPGTRLLVL.

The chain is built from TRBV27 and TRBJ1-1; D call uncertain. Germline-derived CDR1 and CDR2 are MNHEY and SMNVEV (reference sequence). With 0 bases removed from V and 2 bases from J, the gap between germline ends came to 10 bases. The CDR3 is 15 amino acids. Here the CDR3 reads CASSLSSAGNTEAFF. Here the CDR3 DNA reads TGTGCCAGCAGTTTATCCTCAGCCGGCAACACTGAAGCTTTCTTT.

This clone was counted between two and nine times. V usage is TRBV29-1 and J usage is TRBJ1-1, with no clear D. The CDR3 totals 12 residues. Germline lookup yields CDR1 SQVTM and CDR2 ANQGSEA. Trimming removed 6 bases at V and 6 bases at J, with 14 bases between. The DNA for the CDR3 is TGCAGCGTGGAGGTAAGAGGCGCTGAAGCTTTCTTT. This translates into CSVEVRGAEAFF.

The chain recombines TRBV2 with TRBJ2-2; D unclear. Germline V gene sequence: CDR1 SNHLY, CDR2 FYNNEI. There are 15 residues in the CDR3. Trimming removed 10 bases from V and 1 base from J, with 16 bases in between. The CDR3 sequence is CATSGDTENTGELFF. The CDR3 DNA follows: TGTGCCACTAGTGGTGACACCGAGAACACCGGGGAGCTGTTTTTT.

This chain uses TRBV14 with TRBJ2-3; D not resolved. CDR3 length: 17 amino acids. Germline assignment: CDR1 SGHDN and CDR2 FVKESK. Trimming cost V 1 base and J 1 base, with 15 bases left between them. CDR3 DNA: TGTGCCAGCAGCCAAGTTAAGGTAGGAGTAGGCACAGATACGCAGTATTTT. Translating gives CASSQVKVGVGTDTQYF.

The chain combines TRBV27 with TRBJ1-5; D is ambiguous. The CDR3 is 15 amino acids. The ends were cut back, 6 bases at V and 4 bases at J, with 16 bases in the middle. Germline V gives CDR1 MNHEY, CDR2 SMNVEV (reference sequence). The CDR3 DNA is TGTGCCAGCAGCCAAAGCGCACAAGAAAATCAGCCCCAGCATTTT. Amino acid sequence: CASSQSAQENQPQHF.

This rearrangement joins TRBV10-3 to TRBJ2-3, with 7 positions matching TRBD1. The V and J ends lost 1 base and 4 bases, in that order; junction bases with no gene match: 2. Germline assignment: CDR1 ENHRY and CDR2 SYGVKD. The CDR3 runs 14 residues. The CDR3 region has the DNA TGTGCCATCAGTGAGTGGACAGGTGCAGATACGCAGTATTTT. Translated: CAISEWTGADTQYF.

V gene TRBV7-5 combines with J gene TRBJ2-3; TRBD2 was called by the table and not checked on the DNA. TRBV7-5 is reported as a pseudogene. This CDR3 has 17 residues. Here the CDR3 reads CVRSQARGPKSTDTQYF. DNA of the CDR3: TGTGTCAGAAGCCAGGCGCGGGGGCCCAAAAGCACAGATACGCAGTATTTT.

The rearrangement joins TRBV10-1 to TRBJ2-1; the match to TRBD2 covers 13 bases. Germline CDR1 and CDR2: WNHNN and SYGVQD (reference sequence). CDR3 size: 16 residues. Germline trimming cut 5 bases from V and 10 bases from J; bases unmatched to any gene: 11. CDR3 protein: CASSRTGLAGVEEQFF. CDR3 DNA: TGCGCCAGCAGTAGGACCGGACTAGCGGGAGTAGAGGAGCAGTTCTTC.

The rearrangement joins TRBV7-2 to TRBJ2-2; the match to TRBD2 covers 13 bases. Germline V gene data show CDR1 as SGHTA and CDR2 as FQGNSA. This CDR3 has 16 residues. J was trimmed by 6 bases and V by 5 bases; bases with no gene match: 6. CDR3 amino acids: CASSVTGTSGAGELFF. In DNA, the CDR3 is TGTGCCAGCAGCGTCACCGGGACTAGCGGGGCCGGGGAGCTGTTTTTT.

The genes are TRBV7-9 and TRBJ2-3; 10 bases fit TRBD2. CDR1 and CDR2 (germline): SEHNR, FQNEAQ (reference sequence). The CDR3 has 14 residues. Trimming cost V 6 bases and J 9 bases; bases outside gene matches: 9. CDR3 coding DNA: TGTGCCAGCAGAGAAATCTCTAGCGGGAGAACGCAGTATTTT. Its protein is CASREISSGRTQYF.

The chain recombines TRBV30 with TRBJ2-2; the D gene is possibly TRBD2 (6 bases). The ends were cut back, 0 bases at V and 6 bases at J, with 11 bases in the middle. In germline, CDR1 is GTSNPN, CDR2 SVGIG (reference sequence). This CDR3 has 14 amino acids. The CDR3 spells CAWSVGRYAGELFF. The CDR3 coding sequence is TGTGCCTGGAGTGTAGGGAGGTACGCCGGGGAGCTGTTTTTT.

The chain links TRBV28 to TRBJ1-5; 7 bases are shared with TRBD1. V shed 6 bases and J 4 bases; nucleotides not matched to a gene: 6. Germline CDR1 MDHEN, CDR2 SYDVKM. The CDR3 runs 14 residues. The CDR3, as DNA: TGTGCCAGCAGCGCAGACAGGGCTAATCAGCCCCAGCATTTT. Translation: CASSADRANQPQHF.

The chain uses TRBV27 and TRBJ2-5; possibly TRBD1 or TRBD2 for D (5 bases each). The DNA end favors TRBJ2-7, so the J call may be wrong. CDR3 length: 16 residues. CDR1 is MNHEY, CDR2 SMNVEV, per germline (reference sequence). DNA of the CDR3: TGTGCCAGCACAGGGATCGTCGGGGCAGGGACCTACGAGCAGTACTTC. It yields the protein CASTGIVGAGTYEQYF.

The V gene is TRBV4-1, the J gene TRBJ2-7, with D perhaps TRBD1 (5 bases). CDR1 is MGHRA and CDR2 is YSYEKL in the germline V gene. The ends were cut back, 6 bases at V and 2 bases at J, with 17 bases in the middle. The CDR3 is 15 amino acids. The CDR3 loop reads CASSKAGITPYEQYF. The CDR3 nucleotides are TGCGCCAGCAGTAAAGCAGGGATTACCCCCTACGAGCAGTACTTC.

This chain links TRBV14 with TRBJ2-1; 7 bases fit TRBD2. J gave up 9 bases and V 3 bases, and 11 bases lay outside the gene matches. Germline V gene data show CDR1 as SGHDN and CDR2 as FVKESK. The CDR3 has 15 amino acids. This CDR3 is CASSQMGFTGGEQFF. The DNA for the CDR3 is TGTGCCAGCAGCCAGATGGGGTTCACGGGGGGTGAGCAGTTCTTC.

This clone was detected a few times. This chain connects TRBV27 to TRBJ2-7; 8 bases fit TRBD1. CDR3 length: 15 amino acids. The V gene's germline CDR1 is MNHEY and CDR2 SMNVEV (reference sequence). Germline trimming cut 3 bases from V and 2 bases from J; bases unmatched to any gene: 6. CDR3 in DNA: TGTGCCAGCAGTTTTGTGGCAGGGGGCACCTACGAGCAGTACTTC. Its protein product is CASSFVAGGTYEQYF.

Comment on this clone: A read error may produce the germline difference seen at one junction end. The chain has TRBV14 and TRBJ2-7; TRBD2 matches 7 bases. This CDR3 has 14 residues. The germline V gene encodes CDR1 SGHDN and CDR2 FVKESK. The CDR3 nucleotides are TGTGCCAGCACCCAACTAGCGCTCGCCTACGAGCAGTACTTC. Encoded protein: CASTQLALAYEQYF.

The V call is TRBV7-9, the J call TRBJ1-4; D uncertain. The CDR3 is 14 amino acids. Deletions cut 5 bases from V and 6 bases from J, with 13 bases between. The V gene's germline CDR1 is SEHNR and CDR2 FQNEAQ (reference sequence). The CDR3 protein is CASSEGGSDEKLFF. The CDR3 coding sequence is TGTGCCAGCAGCGAGGGAGGCTCCGATGAAAAACTGTTTTTT.

CDR3 bases: TGTGCCAGCAGCGCCTGGGACAGGGGGAAGGATCGCACAGATACGCAGTATTTT. It specifies CASSAWDRGKDRTDTQYF. The chain recombines TRBV9 with TRBJ2-3, with 11 bases lining up with TRBD1. Per germline, CDR1 SGDLS and CDR2 YYNGEE. Trimming cost V 3 bases and J 1 base; bases outside gene matches: 10. CDR3 length equals 18 residues. Looking up the rest from reference TRBV9 and TRBJ2-3 gives the full variable domain: DSGVTQTPKHLITATGQRVTLRCSPRSGDLSVYWYQQSLDQGLQFLIQYYNGEERAKGNILERFSAQQFPDLHSELNLSSLELGDSALYFCASSAWDRGKDRTDTQYFGPGTRLTVL.

CDR3 DNA sequence: TGTGCCAGCAGCTTACTAGCGGGGGCCTACAATGAGCAGTTCTTC. Translating it yields CASSLLAGAYNEQFF. The chain employs TRBV11-2 and TRBJ2-1; 10 bases are a match to TRBD2. CDR1 and CDR2 (germline): SGHAT, FQNNGV. The junction had 0 bases not matched to a gene; V was cut back by 2 bases and J by 2 bases. The CDR3 sequence is 15 residues long.

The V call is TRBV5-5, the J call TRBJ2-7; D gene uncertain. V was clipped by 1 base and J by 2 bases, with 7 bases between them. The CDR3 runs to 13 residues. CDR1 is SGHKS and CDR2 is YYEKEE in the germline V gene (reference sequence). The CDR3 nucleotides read TGTGCCAGCAGCTTGAACCCCACCTACGAGCAGTACTTC. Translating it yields CASSLNPTYEQYF.

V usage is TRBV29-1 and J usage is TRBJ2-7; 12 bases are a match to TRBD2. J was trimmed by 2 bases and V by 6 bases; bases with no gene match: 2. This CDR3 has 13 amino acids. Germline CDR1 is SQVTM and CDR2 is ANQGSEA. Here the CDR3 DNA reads TGCAGCGTAAGACTAGCGGGAGCCTACGAGCAGTACTTC. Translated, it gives CSVRLAGAYEQYF.

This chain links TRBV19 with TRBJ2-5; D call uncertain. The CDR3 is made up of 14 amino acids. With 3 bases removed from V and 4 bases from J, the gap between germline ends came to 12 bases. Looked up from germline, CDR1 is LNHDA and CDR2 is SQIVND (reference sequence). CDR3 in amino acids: CASSILGRLETQYF. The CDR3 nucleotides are TGTGCCAGTAGTATCCTAGGTCGCTTAGAGACCCAGTACTTC.

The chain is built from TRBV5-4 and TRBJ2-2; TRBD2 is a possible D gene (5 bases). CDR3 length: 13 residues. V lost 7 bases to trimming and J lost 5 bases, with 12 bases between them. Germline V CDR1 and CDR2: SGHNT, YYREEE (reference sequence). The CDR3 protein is CASGVGETGELFF. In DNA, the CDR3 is TGTGCCAGCGGCGTGGGAGAGACCGGGGAGCTGTTTTTT.

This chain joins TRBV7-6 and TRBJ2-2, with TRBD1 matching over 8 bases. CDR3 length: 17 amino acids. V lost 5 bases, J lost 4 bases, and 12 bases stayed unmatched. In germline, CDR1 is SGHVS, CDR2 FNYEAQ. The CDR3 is CASSHPGGQGITGELFF. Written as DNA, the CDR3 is TGTGCCAGCAGCCACCCCGGCGGACAGGGTATCACCGGGGAGCTGTTTTTT. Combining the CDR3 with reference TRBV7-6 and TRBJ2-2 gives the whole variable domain GAGVSQSPRYKVTKRGQDVALRCDPISGHVSLYWYRQALGQGPEFLTYFNYEAQQDKSGLPNDRFSAERPEGSISTLTIQRTEQRDSAMYRCASSHPGGQGITGELFFGEGSRLTVL.